The subject of this entry is one TCR beta chain. The sample originates from a study of blood T cell repertoires in COVID-19. Study summary: COVID-19 samples from acute and convalescent phases originated in the United States, Italy and Spain.

Some clones are missing from TCRdb's copy, which holds only in-frame ones; the method was immunoSEQ multiplex PCR. The sample contains 50,000 to 65,000 clones, over 60% of which appear only once. V shed 0 bases, J shed 9 bases, and the junction held 7 bases outside the gene matches. This CDR3 is 16 amino acids long. Germline CDR1 and CDR2: SGDLS and YYNGEE. The sample consisted of peripheral blood. The sequence came from a woman between 65 and 79 years old with COVID-19, enrolled during active disease. The chain recombines TRBV9 with TRBJ2-1; 12 nucleotides agree with TRBD2. Here the CDR3 reads CASSVGSSGRATEQFF. The CDR3 nucleotides read TGTGCCAGCAGCGTAGGTTCTAGCGGGAGGGCCACTGAGCAGTTCTTC.